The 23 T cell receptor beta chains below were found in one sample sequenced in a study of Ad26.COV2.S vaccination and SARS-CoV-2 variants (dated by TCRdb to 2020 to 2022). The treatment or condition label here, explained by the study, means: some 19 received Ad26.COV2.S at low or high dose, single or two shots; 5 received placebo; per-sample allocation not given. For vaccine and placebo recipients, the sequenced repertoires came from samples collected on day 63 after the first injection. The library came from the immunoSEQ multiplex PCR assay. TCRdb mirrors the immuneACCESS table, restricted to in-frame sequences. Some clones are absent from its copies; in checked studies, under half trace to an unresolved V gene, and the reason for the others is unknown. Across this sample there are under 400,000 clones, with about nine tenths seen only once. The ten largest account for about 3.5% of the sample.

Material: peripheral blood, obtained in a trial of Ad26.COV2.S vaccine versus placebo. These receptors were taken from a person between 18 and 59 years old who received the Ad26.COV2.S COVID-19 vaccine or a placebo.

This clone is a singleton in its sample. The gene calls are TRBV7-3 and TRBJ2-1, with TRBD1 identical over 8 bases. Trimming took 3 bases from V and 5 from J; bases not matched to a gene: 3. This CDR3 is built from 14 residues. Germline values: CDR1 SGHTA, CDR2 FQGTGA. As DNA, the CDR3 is TGTGCCAGCAGCTTTGACAGGGGAAACAATGAGCAGTTCTTC. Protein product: CASSFDRGNNEQFF.

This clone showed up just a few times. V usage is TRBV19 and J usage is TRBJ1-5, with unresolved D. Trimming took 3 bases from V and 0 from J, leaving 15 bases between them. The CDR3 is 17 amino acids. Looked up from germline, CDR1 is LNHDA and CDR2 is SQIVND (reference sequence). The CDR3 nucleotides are TGTGCCAGTAGTATGGACGGTTGGTCTTATAGCAATCAGCCCCAGCATTTT. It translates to CASSMDGWSYSNQPQHF.

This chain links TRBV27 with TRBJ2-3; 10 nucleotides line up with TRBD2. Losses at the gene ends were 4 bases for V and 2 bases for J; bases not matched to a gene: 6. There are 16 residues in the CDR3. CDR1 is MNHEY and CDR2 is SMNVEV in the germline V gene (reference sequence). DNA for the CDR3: TGTGCCAGCAGTTCAGATAGCGGGGGGCACACAGATACGCAGTATTTT. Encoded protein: CASSSDSGGHTDTQYF.

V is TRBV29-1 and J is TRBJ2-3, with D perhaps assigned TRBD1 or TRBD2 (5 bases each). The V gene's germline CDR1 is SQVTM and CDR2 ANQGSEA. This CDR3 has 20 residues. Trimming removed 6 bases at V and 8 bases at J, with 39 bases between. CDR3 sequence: CSVPGRPGPGRDVTVGTQYF. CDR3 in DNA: TGCAGCGTCCCAGGGAGACCCGGTCCTGGCCGGGACGTCACGGTTGGTACGCAGTATTTT.

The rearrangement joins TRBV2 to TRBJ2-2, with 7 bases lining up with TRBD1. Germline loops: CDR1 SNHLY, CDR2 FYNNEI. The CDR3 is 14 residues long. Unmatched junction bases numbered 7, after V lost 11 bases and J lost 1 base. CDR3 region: CAGRTGQNTGELFF. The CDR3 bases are TGTGCCGGTAGGACAGGACAGAACACCGGGGAGCTGTTTTTT.

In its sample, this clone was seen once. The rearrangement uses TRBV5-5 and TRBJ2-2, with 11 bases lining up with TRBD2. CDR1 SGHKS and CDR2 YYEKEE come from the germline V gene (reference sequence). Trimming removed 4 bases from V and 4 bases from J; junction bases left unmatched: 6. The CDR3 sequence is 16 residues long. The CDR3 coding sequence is TGTGCCAGCAGCCGTACTAGCGGGGGAATCACCGGGGAGCTGTTTTTT. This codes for CASSRTSGGITGELFF.

The CDR3 DNA reads as TGTGCCAGCAGCCAAGATGGGACAGGGGCGGAAAAACTGTTTTTT. This encodes CASSQDGTGAEKLFF. V is TRBV4-2 and J is TRBJ1-4, with 10 bases identical to TRBD1. Germline loops: CDR1 LGHNA, CDR2 YNFKEQ. The CDR3 has 15 residues. V lost 0 bases and J lost 8; bases outside the gene matches: 3.

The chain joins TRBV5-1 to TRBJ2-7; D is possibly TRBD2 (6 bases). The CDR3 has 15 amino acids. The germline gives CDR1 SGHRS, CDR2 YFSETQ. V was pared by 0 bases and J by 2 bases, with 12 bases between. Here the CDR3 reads CASSLVSGLTYEQYF. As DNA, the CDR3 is TGCGCCAGCAGCTTGGTCTCAGGACTAACCTACGAGCAGTACTTC. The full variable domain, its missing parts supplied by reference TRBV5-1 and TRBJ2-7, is KAGVTQTPRYLIKTRGQQVTLSCSPISGHRSVSWYQQTPGQGLQFLFEYFSETQRNKGNFPGRFSGRQFSNSRSEMNVSTLELGDSALYLCASSLVSGLTYEQYFGPGTRLTVT.

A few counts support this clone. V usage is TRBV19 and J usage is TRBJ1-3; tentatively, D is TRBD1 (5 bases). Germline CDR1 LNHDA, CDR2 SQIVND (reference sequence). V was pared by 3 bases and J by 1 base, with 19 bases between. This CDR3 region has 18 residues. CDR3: CASSMGLGPGESGNTIYF. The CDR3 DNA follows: TGTGCCAGTAGTATGGGGTTGGGGCCGGGGGAATCTGGAAACACCATATATTTT.

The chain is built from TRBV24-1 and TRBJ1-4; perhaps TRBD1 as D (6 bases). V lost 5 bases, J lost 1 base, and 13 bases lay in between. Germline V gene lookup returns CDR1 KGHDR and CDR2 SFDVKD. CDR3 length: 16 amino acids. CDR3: CATSGWDILTNEKLFF. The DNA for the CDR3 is TGTGCCACCAGTGGATGGGACATCTTAACTAATGAAAAACTGTTTTTT.

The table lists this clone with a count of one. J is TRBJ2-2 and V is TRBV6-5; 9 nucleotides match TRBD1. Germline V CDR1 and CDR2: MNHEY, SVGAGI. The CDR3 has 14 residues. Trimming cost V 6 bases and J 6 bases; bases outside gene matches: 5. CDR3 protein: CASSQGQGAGELFF. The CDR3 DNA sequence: TGTGCCAGCAGCCAGGGACAGGGCGCCGGGGAGCTGTTTTTT.

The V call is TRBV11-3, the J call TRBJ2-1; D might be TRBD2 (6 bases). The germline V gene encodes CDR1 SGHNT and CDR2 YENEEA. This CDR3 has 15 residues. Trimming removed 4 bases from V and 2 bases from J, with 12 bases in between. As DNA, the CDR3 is TGTGCCAGCAGCTCCGGGACTGGGGCCTACAATGAGCAGTTCTTC. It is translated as CASSSGTGAYNEQFF.

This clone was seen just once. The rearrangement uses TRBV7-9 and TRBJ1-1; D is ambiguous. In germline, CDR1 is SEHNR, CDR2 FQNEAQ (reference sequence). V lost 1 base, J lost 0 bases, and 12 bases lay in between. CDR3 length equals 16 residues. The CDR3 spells CASSLVGQTLNTEAFF. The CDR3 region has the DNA TGTGCCAGCAGCTTAGTAGGGCAGACACTGAACACTGAAGCTTTCTTT.

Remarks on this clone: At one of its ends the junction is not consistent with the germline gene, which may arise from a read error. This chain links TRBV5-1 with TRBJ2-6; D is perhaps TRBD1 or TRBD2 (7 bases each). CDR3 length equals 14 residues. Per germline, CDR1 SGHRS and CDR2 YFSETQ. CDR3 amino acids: CASSLVVTGRDRSF. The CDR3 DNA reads TGCGCCAGCAGCTTGGTGGTGACAGGGAGGGATCGGTCTTTC.

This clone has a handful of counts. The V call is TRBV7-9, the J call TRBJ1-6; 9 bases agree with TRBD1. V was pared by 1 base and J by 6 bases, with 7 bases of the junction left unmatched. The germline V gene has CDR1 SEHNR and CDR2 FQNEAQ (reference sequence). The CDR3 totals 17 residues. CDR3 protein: CASSLGTGDHSNSPLHF. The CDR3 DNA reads TGTGCCAGCAGCTTAGGGACAGGGGATCATTCTAATTCACCCCTCCACTTT.

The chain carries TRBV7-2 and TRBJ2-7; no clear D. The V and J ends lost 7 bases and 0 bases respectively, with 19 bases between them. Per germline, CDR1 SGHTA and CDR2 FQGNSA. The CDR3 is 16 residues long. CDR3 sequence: CASTWRSADNSYEQYF. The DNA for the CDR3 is TGTGCCAGCACCTGGCGAAGTGCCGACAACTCCTACGAGCAGTACTTC.

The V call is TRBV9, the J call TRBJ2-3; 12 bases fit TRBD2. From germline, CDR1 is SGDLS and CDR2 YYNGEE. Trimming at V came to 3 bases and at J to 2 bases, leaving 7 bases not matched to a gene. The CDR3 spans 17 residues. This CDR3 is CASSGGTSGSDTDTQYF. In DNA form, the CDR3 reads TGTGCCAGCAGCGGGGGGACTAGCGGGTCCGACACAGATACGCAGTATTTT.

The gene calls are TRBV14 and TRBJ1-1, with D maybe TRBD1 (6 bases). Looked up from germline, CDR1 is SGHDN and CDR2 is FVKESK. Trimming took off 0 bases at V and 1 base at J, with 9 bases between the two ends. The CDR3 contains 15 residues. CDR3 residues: CASSQDRTENTEAFF. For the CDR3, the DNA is TGTGCCAGCAGCCAAGATCGGACAGAGAACACTGAAGCTTTCTTT.

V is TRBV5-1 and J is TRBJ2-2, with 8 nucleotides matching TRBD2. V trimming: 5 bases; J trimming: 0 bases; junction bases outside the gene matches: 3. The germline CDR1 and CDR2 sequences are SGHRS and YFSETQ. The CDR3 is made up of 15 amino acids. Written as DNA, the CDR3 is TGCGCCAGCAGTAGCGGGGCTTCGAACACCGGGGAGCTGTTTTTT. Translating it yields CASSSGASNTGELFF.

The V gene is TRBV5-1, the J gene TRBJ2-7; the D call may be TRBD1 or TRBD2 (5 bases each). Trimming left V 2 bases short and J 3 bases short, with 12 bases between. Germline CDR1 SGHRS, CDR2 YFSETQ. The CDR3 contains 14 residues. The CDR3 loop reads CASSFRDGFYEQYF. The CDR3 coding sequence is TGCGCCAGCAGCTTCCGGGACGGCTTCTACGAGCAGTACTTC.

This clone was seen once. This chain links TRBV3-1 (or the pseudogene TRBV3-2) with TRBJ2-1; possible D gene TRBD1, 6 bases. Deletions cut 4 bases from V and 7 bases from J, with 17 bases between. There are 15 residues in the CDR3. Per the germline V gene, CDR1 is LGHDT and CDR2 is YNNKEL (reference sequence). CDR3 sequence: CASSPRTVGVNEQFF. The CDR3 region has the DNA TGTGCCAGCAGCCCCAGGACAGTGGGGGTTAATGAGCAGTTCTTC.

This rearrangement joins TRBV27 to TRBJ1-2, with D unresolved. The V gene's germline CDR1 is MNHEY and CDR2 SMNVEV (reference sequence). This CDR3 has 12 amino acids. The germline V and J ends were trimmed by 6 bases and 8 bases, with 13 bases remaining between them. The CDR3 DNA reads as TGTGCCAGCAGGGGAGGCCTAGGAGGCTACACCTTC. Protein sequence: CASRGGLGGYTF.

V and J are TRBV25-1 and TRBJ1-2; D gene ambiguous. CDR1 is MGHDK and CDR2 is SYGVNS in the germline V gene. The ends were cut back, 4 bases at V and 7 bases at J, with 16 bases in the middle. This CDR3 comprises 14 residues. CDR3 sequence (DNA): TGTGCCAGCAGTGCCCAGGTGGGGTTGTTTGGCTACACCTTC. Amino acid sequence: CASSAQVGLFGYTF.